The sequence of this T cell receptor beta chain was determined in a study of T cell responses to AZD1222 COVID-19 vaccine. Regarding the study as a whole: The donor group comprised mostly white British people and more females; the analysis possibly underestimated clonal diversity. Seropositivity was recorded at baseline in only a handful of AZD1222 recipients.

Generated by immunoSEQ multiplex PCR, the TCRdb table keeps only in-frame clones and is missing some. Here the sample spans fewer than 55,000 clones, over 80% being singletons. Points on this clone: The antigen remains undetermined.

This clonotype was obtained from an adult in good health. Specimen: peripheral blood, collected on day 0 of AZD1222 vaccination.

Here the CDR3 DNA reads TGTGCCAGCAGTTTGTTAGGACAGGGGGCTGAAGCTTTCTTT. Translating it yields CASSLLGQGAEAFF. The chain is built from TRBV28 and TRBJ1-1; 10 bases match TRBD1. V gave up 3 bases and J gave up 6 bases; unmatched junction bases: 4. The CDR3 runs to 14 residues. From germline, CDR1 is MDHEN and CDR2 SYDVKM.